Following are 10 T cell receptor beta chains from one sample sequenced in a study of response to subunit inactivated influenza vaccine. Via MiXCR, TCRdb re-called the RT-PCR reads, giving one row per CDR3 protein. The sample contains approximately 530,000 distinct CDR3 sequences, approximately 7.1% of which appear only once. Here the sequenced sample was PBMCs from blood, taken less than 30 months after vaccination. These receptors came from a man aged 50 to 69 who received an inactivated influenza vaccine.

The gene calls are TRBV12-3 or TRBV12-4 and TRBJ2-5; D may be TRBD1 (6 bases). The ends were cut back, 6 bases at V and 7 bases at J, with 12 bases in the middle. The CDR3 has 12 amino acids. The CDR3 DNA reads as TGTGCCAGCAGCCACAGGGAAGGGACCCAGTACTTC. Its protein product is CASSHREGTQYF.

This clonotype was counted a few times. This chain links TRBV3-1 with TRBJ1-2, with D unresolved. This CDR3 is built from 14 residues. CDR1 is LGHDT and CDR2 is YNNKEL in the germline V gene (reference sequence). The V gene lost 5 bases and the J gene lost 4 bases, with 14 bases spanning the gap. The CDR3 region is CASSVSPGSYGYTF. CDR3 sequence (DNA): TGTGCCAGCAGCGTCAGTCCGGGGAGCTATGGCTACACCTTC.

This clonotype was counted ten times or more. This chain uses TRBV6-5 with TRBJ2-7; D might be TRBD1 (6 bases). V was trimmed by 2 bases and J by 4 bases, leaving 12 bases between them. Germline values: CDR1 MNHEY, CDR2 SVGAGI. CDR3 length equals 14 residues. The CDR3 DNA is TGTGCCAGCAGTTACGGCAGGGGTCGGTACGAGCAGTACTTC. Protein sequence: CASSYGRGRYEQYF.

This chain joins TRBV29-1 and TRBJ1-4, with a possible D match to TRBD1 (5 bases). Trimming left V 1 base short and J 7 bases short, with 10 bases between. The CDR3 spans 13 residues. Germline loops: CDR1 SQVTM, CDR2 ANQGSEA. In DNA, the CDR3 is TGCAGCGTTGAAGCCTCGAGGGGTGAAAAACTGTTTTTT. Protein product: CSVEASRGEKLFF.

The chain links TRBV5-1 to TRBJ2-3; D possibly corresponds to TRBD2 (5 bases). CDR1 SGHRS and CDR2 YFSETQ come from the germline V gene. V was trimmed by 4 bases and J by 8 bases, leaving 11 bases between them. CDR3 size: 12 residues. The DNA of the CDR3 is TGCGCCAGCAGCCCTGAGAGGGCTACGCAGTATTTT. This gives the protein CASSPERATQYF.

This clonotype has ten or more counts. The chain combines TRBV11-3 with TRBJ2-2; unclear D gene. Per germline, CDR1 SGHNT and CDR2 YENEEA. The V end was cut by 5 bases, the J end by 6 bases, with 7 bases between. This CDR3 is 12 amino acids long. Written as DNA, the CDR3 is TGTGCCAGCAGCCCCAGATCCGGGGAGCTGTTTTTT. Translated: CASSPRSGELFF. Complete variable domain (other parts from reference TRBV11-3 and TRBJ2-2): EAGVVQSPRYKIIEKKQPVAFWCNPISGHNTLYWYLQNLGQGPELLIRYENEEAVDDSQLPKDRFSAERLKGVDSTLKIQPAELGDSAVYLCASSPRSGELFFGEGSRLTVL.

This clonotype was observed a few times. J is TRBJ2-7 and V is TRBV10-1, with D possibly being TRBD1 (5 bases). Germline V gene data show CDR1 as WNHNN and CDR2 as SYGVQD (reference sequence). The CDR3 is 13 residues long. V lost 3 bases, J lost 6 bases, and 12 bases lay in between. CDR3 region: CASSDPFRGEQYF. DNA of the CDR3: TGCGCCAGCAGTGATCCCTTTAGGGGCGAGCAGTACTTC.

This clonotype came up a few times. The chain couples TRBV20-1 to TRBJ2-3; 9 positions match TRBD2. The CDR3 is 14 residues long. Germline assignment: CDR1 DFQATT and CDR2 SNEGSKA (reference sequence). V shed 6 bases and J 3 bases; nucleotides not matched to a gene: 7. CDR3 amino acids: CSASSGSYTDTQYF. The CDR3 DNA reads as TGCAGTGCAAGTAGCGGGAGTTATACAGATACGCAGTATTTT.

With regard to this clonotype: This may stem from a read error, because a much larger clone lies one nucleotide away. This chain links TRBV5-4 with TRBJ2-1; 11 bases line up with TRBD2. This CDR3 contains 20 residues. Per the germline V gene, CDR1 is SGHNT and CDR2 is YYREEE (reference sequence). CDR3 DNA: TGTGCCAGCAGCTTGGCACTAGCGGGGGCCCCTGTCCCCCCGTACAATGAGCAGTCCTTC. Residues: CASSLALAGAPVPPYNEQSF.

In this sample, this clonotype turned up a few times. The chain employs TRBV6-5 and TRBJ1-1; the D gene is possibly TRBD1 (6 bases). Per germline, CDR1 MNHEY and CDR2 SVGAGI. V shed 2 bases and J shed 11 bases, with 15 bases lying between them. There are 13 residues in the CDR3. CDR3 bases: TGTGCCAGCAGTTACCCAGGGGAGAGGACGGCTTTCTTT. It codes for CASSYPGERTAFF.